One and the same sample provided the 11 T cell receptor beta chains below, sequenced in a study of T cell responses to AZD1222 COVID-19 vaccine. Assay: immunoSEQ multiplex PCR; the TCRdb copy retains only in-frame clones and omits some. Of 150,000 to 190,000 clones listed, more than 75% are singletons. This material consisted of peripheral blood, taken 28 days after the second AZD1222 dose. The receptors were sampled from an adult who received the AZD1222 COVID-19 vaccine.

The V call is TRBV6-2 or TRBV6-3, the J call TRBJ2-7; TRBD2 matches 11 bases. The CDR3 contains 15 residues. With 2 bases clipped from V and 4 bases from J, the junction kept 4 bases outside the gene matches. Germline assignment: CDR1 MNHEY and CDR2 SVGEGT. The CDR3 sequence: CASSYEASGRYEQYF. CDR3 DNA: TGTGCCAGCAGTTACGAGGCTAGCGGGAGGTACGAGCAGTACTTC.

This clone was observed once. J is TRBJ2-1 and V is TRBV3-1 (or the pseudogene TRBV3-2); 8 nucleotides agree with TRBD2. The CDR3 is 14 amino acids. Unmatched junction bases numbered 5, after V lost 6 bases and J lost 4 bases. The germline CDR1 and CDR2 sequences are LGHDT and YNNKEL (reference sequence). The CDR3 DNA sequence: TGTGCCAGCAGTCGACGGGAGGGATACAATGAGCAGTTCTTC. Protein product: CASSRREGYNEQFF.

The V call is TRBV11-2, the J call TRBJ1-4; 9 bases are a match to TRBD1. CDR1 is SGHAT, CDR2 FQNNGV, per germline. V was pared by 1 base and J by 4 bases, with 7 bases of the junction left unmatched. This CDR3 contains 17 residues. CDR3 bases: TGTGCCAGCAGCTTAGGCGGGACAGGGTCGAATAATGAAAAACTGTTTTTT. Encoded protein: CASSLGGTGSNNEKLFF.

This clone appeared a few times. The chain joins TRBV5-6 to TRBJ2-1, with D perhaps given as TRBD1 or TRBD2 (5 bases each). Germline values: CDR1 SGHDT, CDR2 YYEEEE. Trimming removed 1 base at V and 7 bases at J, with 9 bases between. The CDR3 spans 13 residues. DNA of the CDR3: TGTGCCAGCAGCTTGTGGGGCGGGAATGAGCAGTTCTTC. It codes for CASSLWGGNEQFF.

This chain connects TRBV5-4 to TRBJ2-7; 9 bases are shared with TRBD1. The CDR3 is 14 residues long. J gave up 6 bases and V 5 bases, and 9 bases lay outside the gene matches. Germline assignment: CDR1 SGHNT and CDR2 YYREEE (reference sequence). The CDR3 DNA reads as TGTGCCAGCAGGTCAGACAGGGGGAGTAGCGAGCAGTACTTC. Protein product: CASRSDRGSSEQYF. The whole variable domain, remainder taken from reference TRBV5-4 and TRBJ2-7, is ETGVTQSPTHLIKTRGQQVTLRCSSQSGHNTVSWYQQALGQGPQFIFQYYREEENGRGNFPPRFSGLQFPNYSSELNVNALELDDSALYLCASRSDRGSSEQYFGPGTRLTVT.

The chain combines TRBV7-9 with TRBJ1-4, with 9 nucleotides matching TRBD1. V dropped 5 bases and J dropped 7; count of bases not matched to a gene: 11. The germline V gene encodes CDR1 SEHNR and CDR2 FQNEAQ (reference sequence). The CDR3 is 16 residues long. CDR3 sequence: CASSLQRGQGLEKLFF. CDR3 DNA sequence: TGTGCCAGCAGCCTCCAGAGGGGACAGGGACTTGAAAAACTGTTTTTT.

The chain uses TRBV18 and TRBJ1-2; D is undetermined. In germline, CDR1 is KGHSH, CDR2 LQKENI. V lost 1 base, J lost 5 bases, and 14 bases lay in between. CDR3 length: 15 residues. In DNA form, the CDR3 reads TGTGCCAGCTCACCACAACGAGGGCAGGTTTATGGCTACACCTTC. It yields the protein CASSPQRGQVYGYTF.

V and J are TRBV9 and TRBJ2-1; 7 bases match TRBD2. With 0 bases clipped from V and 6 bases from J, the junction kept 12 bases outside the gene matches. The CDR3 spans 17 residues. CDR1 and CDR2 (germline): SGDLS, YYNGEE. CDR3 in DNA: TGTGCCAGCAGCGTAGAGGGCCGGATTAGGGAGGGCAATGAGCAGTTCTTC. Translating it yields CASSVEGRIREGNEQFF.

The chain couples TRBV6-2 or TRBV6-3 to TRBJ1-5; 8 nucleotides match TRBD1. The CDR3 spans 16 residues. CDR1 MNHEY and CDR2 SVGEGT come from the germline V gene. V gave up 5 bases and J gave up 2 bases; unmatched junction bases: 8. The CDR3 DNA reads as TGTGCCAGCAGTAAAACACAGGGGGTCGGCAATCAGCCCCAGCATTTT. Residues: CASSKTQGVGNQPQHF.

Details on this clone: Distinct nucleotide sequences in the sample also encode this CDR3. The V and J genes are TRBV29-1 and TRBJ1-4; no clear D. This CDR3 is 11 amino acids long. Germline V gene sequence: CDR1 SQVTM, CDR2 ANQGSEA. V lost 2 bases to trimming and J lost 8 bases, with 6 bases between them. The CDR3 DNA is TGCAGCGTTGAATTAGTGGAAAAACTGTTTTTT. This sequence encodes CSVELVEKLFF.

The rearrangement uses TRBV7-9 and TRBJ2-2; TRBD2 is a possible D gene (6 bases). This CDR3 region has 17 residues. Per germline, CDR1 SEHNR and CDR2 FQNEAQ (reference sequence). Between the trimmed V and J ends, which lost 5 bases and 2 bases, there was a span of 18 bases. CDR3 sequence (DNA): TGTGCCAGCAGCCCCGGGACTGGGGTCCAAAACACCGGGGAGCTGTTTTTT. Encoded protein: CASSPGTGVQNTGELFF.